Sequencing of this T cell receptor (beta chain) was carried out in a study of T cells expressing NK-cell markers. The overall study: In sorted CD3+CD56+NKG2C+, CD3+CD56+NKG2C- and CD3+CD56-NKG2C+ T cells, TCR beta repertoires were obtained. One of eight sequenced donors was HCMV-seronegative; the other seven were seropositive.

The CDR3 covers 12 residues. Germline CDR1 reads SQVTM; CDR2 reads ANQGSEA. UMIs accompanied the 5'RACE template switching by which TCR beta cDNA was made. For each CDR3 protein, TCRdb gives one entry from its re-call of the 5' RACE reads, without DNA. Listed are roughly 390,000 distinct CDR3 sequences; about 11% falls within the top ten. The genes are TRBV29-1 and TRBJ2-5; there is no DNA to check the TCRdb D call of TRBD1. The TCR was taken from a woman between 50 and 59 years old in good health. The sequenced sample consisted of blood T cells: a sorted CD56 or NKG2C T cell subset, CD4+ or CD8+ T cells, or bulk PBMC T cells (not recorded which). The CDR3 here is CSVAGRGETQYF.